This note documents a single T cell receptor (beta chain) sequence. Its specificity is not known. These data are taken from a study of OX40 agonist ivuxolimab in advanced cancers. Across the study: An agonistic anti-OX40 (CD134) antibody, ivuxolimab, was used to treat the patients. At approximately 80% male, the cohort had a mean age of about 55 years, ranging from about 23 to 79.

Only in-frame clones appear in the TCRdb table, and some are missing; sequencing was by immunoSEQ multiplex PCR. The sample contains roughly 53,000 clones, around four fifths of which appear only once. General observations from the study: Antigen specificity remained undetermined for the expanded peripheral T cells. Averaging showed that CD8+ T cells had more expanded clones than CD4+ did.

This sample comprised CD4+ or CD8+ T cells sorted from blood, obtained in a trial of the OX40 agonist ivuxolimab. This receptor was taken from an adult with an advanced solid tumor such as melanoma, head and neck, liver or kidney cancer.

This CDR3 reads CASRLTPSGQGAGGYTF. CDR3 DNA: TGTGCCAGCCGACTAACCCCCTCGGGACAGGGGGCCGGTGGCTACACCTTC. The chain carries TRBV27 and TRBJ1-2, with TRBD1 identical over 12 bases. This CDR3 contains 17 residues. The J segment lost 7 bases and the V segment lost 8 bases, leaving 17 bases of the junction unmatched. Germline V gene data show CDR1 as MNHEY and CDR2 as SMNVEV (reference sequence).